This entry concerns a single T cell receptor (beta chain). Its antigen is unknown. The data are from a study of shared clonotypes between healthy human individuals. Findings of the study overall: Incompleteness in sorted-subset sequencing, despite large depth, was shown by rarefaction.

Germline-derived CDR1 and CDR2 are SGHRS and YFSETQ. V was cut by 0 bases and J by 4 bases, with 10 bases left in between. The CDR3 covers 14 residues. The authors distributed each subset's genomic DNA evenly over several immunoSEQ plates. Assay used: immunoSEQ multiplex PCR; TCRdb lists only in-frame clones, some missing. Of hundreds of thousands of clones listed, 74% are singletons. The clonotype was recovered from a woman in her twenties or thirties in good health. The chain is built from TRBV5-1 and TRBJ1-2; D gene ambiguous. Sequenced input: memory CD4+ T cells sorted from blood. Subset noted: CD45RA-negative fraction. The CDR3 sequence: CASSLERARYGYTF. The DNA for the CDR3 is TGCGCCAGCAGCTTGGAGCGGGCCCGCTATGGCTACACCTTC.